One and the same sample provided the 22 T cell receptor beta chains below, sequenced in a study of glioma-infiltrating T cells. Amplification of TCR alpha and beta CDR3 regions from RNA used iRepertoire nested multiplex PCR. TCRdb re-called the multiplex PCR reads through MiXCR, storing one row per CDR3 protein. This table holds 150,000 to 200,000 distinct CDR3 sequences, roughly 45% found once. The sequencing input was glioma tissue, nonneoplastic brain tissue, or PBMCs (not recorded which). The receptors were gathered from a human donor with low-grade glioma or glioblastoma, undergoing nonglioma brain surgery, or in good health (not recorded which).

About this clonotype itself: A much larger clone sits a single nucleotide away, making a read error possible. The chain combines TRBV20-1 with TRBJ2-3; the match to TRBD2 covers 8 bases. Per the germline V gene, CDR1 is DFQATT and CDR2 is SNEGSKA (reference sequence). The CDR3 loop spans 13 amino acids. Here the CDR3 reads CSAVAGMTDTKYF. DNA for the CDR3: TGCAGTGCTGTAGCGGGAATGACAGATACGAAGTATTTT.

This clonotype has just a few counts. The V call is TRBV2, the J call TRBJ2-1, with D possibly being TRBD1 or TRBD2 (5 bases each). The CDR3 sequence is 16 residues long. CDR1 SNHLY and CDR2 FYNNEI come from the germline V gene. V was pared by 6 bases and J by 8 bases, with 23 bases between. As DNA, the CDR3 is TGTGCCAGCAGCGAACTTCTACTAGGACATGTTGATGAGCAGTTCTTC. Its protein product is CASSELLLGHVDEQFF.

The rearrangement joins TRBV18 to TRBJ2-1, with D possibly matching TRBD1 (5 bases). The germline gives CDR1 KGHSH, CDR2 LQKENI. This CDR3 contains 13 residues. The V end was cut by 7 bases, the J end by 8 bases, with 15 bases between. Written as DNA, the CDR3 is TGTGCCAGCTTAGGGGCACGGAGCGATGAGCAGTTCTTC. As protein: CASLGARSDEQFF. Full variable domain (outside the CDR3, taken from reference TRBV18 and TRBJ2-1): NAGVMQNPRHLVRRRGQEARLRCSPMKGHSHVYWYRQLPEEGLKFMVYLQKENIIDESGMPKERFSAEFPKEGPSILRIQQVVRGDSAAYFCASLGARSDEQFFGPGTRLTVL.

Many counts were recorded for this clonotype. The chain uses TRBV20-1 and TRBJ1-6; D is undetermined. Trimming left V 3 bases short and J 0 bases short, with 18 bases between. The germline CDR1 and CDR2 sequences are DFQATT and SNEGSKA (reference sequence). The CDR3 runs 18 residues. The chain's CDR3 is CSARQSGGLSSYNSPLHF. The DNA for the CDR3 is TGCAGTGCTAGGCAATCGGGCGGATTGAGCTCCTATAATTCACCCCTCCACTTT.

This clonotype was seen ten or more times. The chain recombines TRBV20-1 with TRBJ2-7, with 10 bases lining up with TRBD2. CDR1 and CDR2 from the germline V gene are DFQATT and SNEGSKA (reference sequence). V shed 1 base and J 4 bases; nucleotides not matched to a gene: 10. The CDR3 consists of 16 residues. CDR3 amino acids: CSARAPLGLAPYEQYF. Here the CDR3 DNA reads TGCAGTGCTAGAGCGCCACTGGGACTAGCGCCGTACGAGCAGTACTTC.

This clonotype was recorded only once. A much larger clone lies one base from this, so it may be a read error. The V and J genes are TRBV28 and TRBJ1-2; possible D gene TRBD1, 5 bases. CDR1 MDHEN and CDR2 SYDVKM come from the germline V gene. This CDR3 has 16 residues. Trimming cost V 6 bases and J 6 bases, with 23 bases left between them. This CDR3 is CASSNPDSWGGHGYTF. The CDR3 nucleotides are TGTGCCAGCAGCAACCCCGACAGCTGGGGGGGACATGGCTACACCTTC.

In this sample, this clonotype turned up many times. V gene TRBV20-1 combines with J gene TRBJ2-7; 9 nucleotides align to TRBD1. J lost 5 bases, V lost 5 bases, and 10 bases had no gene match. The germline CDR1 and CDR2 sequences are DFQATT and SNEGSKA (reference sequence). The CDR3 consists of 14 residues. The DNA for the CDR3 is TGCAGTGCTCGCCAGGGGACAGGGAGCGACGAGCAGTACTTC. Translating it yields CSARQGTGSDEQYF.

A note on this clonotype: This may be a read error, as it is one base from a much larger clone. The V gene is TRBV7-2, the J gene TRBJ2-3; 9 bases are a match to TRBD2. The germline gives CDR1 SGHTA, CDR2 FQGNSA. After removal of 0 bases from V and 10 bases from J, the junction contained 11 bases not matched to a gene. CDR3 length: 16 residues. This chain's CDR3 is CASSLAASGMGGSQYF. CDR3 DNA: TGTGCCAGCAGCTTAGCGGCTAGCGGGATGGGCGGGTCGCAGTATTTT.

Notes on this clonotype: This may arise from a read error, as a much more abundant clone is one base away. The CDR3 protein is CASSNLLGDTQYF. The CDR3 nucleotides read TGTGCCAGCAGTAACTTACTCGGGGACACCCAGTACTTC. The chain uses TRBV28 and TRBJ2-5; the D gene could be TRBD1 or TRBD2 (5 bases each). This CDR3 is 13 amino acids long. The ends were cut back, 5 bases at V and 8 bases at J, with 15 bases in the middle. Germline assignment: CDR1 MDHEN and CDR2 SYDVKM.

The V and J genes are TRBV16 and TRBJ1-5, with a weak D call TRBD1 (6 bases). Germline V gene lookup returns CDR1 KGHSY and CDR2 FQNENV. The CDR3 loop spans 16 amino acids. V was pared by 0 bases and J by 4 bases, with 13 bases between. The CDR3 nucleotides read TGTGCCAGCAGCCAATCCCCCGGGGGCGTGAATCAGCCCCAGCATTTT. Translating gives CASSQSPGGVNQPQHF.

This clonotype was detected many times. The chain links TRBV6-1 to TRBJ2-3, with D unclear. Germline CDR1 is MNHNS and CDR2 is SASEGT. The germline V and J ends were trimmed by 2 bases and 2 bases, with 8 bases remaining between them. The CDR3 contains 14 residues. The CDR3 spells CASSELWSTDTQYF. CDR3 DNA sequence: TGTGCCAGCAGTGAATTATGGTCCACAGATACGCAGTATTTT.

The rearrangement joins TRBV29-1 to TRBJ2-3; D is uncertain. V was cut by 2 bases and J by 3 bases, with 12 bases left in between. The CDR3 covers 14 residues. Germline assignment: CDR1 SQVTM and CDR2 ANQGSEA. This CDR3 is CSVEHRLGTDTQYF. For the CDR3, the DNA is TGCAGCGTTGAACATAGGTTAGGAACAGATACGCAGTATTTT.

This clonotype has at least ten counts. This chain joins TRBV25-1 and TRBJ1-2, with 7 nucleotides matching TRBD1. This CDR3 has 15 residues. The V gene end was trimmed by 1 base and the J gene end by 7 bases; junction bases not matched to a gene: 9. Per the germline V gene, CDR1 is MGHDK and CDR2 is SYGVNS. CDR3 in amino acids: CASSEFTGTVSGYTF. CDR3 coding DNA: TGTGCCAGCAGTGAATTCACCGGGACAGTGAGTGGCTACACCTTC.

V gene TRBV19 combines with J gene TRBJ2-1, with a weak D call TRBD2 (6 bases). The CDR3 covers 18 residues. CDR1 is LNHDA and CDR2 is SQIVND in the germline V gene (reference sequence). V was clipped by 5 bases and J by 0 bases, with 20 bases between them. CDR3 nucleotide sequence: TGTGCCAGTAGTGATCCCGTAGGGACTTCGAGCTCCTACAATGAGCAGTTCTTC. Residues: CASSDPVGTSSSYNEQFF.

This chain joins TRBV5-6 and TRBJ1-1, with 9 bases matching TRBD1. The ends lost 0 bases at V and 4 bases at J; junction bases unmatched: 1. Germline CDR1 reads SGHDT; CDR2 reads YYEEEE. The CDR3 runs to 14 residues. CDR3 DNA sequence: TGTGCCAGCAGCTTGGTGGACAGGGGCACTGAAGCTTTCTTT. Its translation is CASSLVDRGTEAFF.

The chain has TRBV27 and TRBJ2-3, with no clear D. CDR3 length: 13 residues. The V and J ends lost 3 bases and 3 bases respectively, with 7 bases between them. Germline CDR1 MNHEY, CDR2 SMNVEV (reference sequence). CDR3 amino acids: CASSFAATDTQYF. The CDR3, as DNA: TGTGCCAGCAGTTTTGCGGCTACAGATACGCAGTATTTT.

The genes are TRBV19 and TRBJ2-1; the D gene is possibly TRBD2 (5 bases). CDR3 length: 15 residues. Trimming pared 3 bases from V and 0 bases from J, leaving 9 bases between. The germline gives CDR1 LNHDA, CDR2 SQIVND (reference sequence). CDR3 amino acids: CASSIEGTSYNEQFF. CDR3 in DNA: TGTGCCAGTAGTATTGAGGGAACCTCCTACAATGAGCAGTTCTTC.

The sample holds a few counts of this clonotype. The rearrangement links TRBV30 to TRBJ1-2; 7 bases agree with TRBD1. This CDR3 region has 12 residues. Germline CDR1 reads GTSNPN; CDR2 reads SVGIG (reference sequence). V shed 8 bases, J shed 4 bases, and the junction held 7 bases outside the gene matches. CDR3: CASYRGVYGYTF. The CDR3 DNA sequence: TGTGCCAGTTACAGGGGAGTCTATGGCTACACCTTC. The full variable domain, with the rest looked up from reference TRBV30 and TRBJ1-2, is SQTIHQWPATLVQPVGSPLSLECTVEGTSNPNLYWYRQAAGRGLQLLFYSVGIGQISSEVPQNLSASRPQDRQFILSSKKLLLSDSGFYLCASYRGVYGYTFGSGTRLTVV.

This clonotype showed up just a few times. The CDR3: CASSQSRQETQYF. DNA for the CDR3: TGTGCCAGCAGCCAGTCGAGACAAGAGACCCAGTACTTC. The rearrangement joins TRBV3-1 to TRBJ2-5; D gene unclear. The CDR3 is 13 amino acids. V was clipped by 3 bases and J by 2 bases, with 7 bases between them. Germline V gene data show CDR1 as LGHDT and CDR2 as YNNKEL (reference sequence).

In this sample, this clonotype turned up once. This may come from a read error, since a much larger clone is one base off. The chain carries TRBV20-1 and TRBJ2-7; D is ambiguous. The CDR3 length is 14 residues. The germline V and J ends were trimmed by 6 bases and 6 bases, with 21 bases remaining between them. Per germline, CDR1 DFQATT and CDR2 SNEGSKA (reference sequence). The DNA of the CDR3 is TGCAGTGCGCCTCAAATGGGCTTCGAGTGCGAGCAGTACTTC. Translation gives CSAPQMGFECEQYF.

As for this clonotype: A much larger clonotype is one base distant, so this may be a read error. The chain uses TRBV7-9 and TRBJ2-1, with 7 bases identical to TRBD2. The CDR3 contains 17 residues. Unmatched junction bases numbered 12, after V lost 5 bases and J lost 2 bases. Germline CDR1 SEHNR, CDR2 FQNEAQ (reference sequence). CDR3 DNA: TGTGCCAGCAGCACTTACACTGCGGGAGTAGCCTACAATGAGCAGTTCTTC. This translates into CASSTYTAGVAYNEQFF.

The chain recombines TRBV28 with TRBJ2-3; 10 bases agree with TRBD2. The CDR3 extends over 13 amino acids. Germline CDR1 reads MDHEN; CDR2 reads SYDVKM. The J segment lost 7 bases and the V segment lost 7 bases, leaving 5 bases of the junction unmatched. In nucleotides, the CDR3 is TGTGCCAGCAAGACTAGCGGGCCCTATACGCAGTATTTT. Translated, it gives CASKTSGPYTQYF. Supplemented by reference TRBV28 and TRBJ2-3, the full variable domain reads DVKVTQSSRYLVKRTGEKVFLECVQDMDHENMFWYRQDPGLGLRLIYFSYDVKMKEKGDIPEGYSVSREKKERFSLILESASTNQTSMYLCASKTSGPYTQYFGPGTRLTVL.